The clone carrying this T cell receptor (beta chain) was detected a few times. The antigen is undetermined. TCRdb reanalysed the reads using MiXCR and keeps one entry per CDR3 protein. The table has hundreds of thousands of distinct CDR3 sequences, about 30% seen once. This sample stems from a study of T cell repertoires in cytomegalovirus infection. Study at large: The study used recently identified HLA-C-restricted and well-studied HLA-B-restricted CMV epitopes. It was the public TCR beta signatures that indicated both CMV infection and matching HLA type. Study results and limitations: Adding up the frequency of public TCR beta families identified people who carried CMV plus the relevant HLA. Ex vivo, HLA-C-restricted CMV-specific TCR beta clonotypes prevailed over the rest of the response.

This CDR3 is built from 14 residues. Germline V gene lookup returns CDR1 LGHDT and CDR2 YNNKEL (reference sequence). Trimming removed 4 bases from V and 5 bases from J; junction bases left unmatched: 5. Sample: cultured PBMCs, taken from culture after CMV antigen stimulation. The rearrangement uses TRBV3-1 and TRBJ2-1; 7 bases are a match to TRBD1. The origin of this receptor is a human donor in good health (CMV status not recorded). Some clones in this sample may be carry-over from other donors' samples. The CDR3: CASSLRTGNNEQFF. Written as DNA, the CDR3 is TGTGCCAGCAGCCTACGGACAGGAAACAATGAGCAGTTCTTC.